This T cell receptor (beta chain) appears in the sequencing data of a study of cytomegalovirus exposure and HLA in healthy donors. Germline CDR1 and CDR2: SEHNR and FQNEAQ (reference sequence). This CDR3 region has 17 residues. Trimming left V 4 bases short and J 0 bases short, with 18 bases between. PCR involved 60 Vbeta and 13 Jbeta primers. The method was immunoSEQ multiplex PCR; TCRdb's version includes in-frame clones alone and lacks a portion of them. The table includes 65,000 or so clones, approximately 78% detected once. The TCR originated in a girl under 18 in good health and CMV-seropositive. The chain uses TRBV7-9 and TRBJ1-1; maybe TRBD1 (6 bases). Sequencing was done on a sample of PBMCs. The CDR3 DNA follows: TGTGCCAGCAGCTCCCCGGCGACAGGAGTCATGAACACTGAAGCTTTCTTT. Protein: CASSSPATGVMNTEAFF.